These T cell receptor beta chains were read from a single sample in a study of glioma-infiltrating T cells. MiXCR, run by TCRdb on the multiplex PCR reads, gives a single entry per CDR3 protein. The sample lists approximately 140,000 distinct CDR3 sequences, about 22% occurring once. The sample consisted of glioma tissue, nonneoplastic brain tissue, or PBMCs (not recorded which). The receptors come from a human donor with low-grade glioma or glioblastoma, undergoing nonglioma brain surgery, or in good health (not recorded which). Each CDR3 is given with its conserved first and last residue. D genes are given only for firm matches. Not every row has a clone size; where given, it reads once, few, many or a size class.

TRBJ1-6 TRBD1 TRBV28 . TGTGCCAGCAGTTTGGGCTGGGGACAGCGGAGTAGTACCTATAATTCACCCCTCCACTTT CASSLGWGQRSSTYNSPLHF
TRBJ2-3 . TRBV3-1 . TGTGCCAGCAGCCAAGTACCTAGCACAGATACGCAGTATTTT CASSQVPSTDTQYF
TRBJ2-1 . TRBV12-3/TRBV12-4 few TGTGCCAGCATTCCGATGGGGCCCAATGAGCAGTTCTTC CASIPMGPNEQFF
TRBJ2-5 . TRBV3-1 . TGTGCCAGCAGCCAAGCCCGCGGAGAGCAGTACTTC CASSQARGEQYF
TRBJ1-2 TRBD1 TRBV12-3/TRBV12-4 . TGTGCCAGCAGCGATGGGACAGGAATCCGCTATGGCTACACCTTC CASSDGTGIRYGYTF
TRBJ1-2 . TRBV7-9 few TGTGCCAGCCCCGACGAGGGTCTAAACTATGGCTACACCTTC CASPDEGLNYGYTF
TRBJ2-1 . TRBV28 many TGTGCCAGCAGTTTATCAGGGGCCAACCACAATGAGCAGTTCTTC CASSLSGANHNEQFF
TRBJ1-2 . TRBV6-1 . TGTGCCAGCGCCCTCCCTCGGGGCTACACCTTC CASALPRGYTF
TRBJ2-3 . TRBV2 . TGTGCCAGCAGTGGATTGGCAGATACGCAGTATTTT CASSGLADTQYF
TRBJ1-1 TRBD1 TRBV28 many TGTGCCAGCAGCTTAGGCAGGACAGGGGTGAACACTGAAGCTTTCTTT CASSLGRTGVNTEAFF
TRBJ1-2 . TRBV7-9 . TGTGCCAGCAGCTTAGCCACAGGGAGCGGCTACACCTTC CASSLATGSGYTF
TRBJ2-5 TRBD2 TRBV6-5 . TGTGCCAGCAAGGAGCGGGGGTACCAAGAGACCCAGTACTTC CASKERGYQETQYF
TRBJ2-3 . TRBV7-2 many TGTGCCAGCAGCTTAGGTGCGGCAGCAGATACGCAGTATTTT CASSLGAAADTQYF
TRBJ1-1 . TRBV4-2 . TGTGCCAGCAGCCAAGATCGTGAGGGCCCAGCTGTCCGGGGCACTGAAGCTTTCTTT CASSQDREGPAVRGTEAFF
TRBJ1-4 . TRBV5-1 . TGCGCCAGCAGCCCCATGGGGGGAAGTAATGAAAAACTGTTTTTT CASSPMGGSNEKLFF
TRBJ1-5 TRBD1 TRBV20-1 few TGCAGTGCTACGAAGGACAGGTCGGCCCAGCATTTT CSATKDRSAQHF
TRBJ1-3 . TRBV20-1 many TGCAGTGCTACAGGAACCGGAGGAAACACCATATATTTT CSATGTGGNTIYF
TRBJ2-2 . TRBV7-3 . TGTGCCAGCAGCTTTATTCAGGGGATCACCCCCGGGGAGCTGTTTTTT CASSFIQGITPGELFF
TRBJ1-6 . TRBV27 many TGTGCCAGCAGTTTCCCCGCGGGGAATTCACCCCTCCACTTT CASSFPAGNSPLHF
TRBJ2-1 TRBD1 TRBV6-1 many TGTGCCAGCAACAGGGGCTCGAGGGGGACGTTTAACAATGAGCAGTTCTTC CASNRGSRGTFNNEQFF
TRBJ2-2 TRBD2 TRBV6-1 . TGTGCCAGCAGGGGGCCCCGCGGGGGCACCGGGGAGCTGTTTTTT CASRGPRGGTGELFF
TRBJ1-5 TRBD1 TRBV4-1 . TGCGCCAGCAGCCAGCTGGGGACAGTCGGTGAGCCCCAGCATTTT CASSQLGTVGEPQHF
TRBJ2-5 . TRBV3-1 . TGTGCCAGCAGCCAAGGGGCTGGGGGGAAGACCCAGTACTTC CASSQGAGGKTQYF
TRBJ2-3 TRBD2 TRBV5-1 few TGCGCCAGCAGCTCCGCTAGCGGGAGCACAGATACGCAGTATTTT CASSSASGSTDTQYF
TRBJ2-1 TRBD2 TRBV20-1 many TGCAGTGCCTTTAGCGGGGGGACTAACAATGAGCAGTTCTTC CSAFSGGTNNEQFF
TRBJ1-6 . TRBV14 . TGTGCCAGCAGCCTTTGGCGGGCTAGTAGGAATTCACCCCTCCACTTT CASSLWRASRNSPLHF
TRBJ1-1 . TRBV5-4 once TGTGCCGGCAGTGAGGGAGGGATTGGGACTGAAGCTTTCTTT CAGSEGGIGTEAFF
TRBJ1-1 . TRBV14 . TGTGCCAGCAGCCGTCCGGGACACCTGAACACTGAAGCTTTCTTT CASSRPGHLNTEAFF
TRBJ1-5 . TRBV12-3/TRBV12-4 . TGTGCCAGCAGTTTAGGTGGGAGCAATCAGCCCCAGCATTTT CASSLGGSNQPQHF
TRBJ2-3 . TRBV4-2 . TGTGCCAGCAGCCAAACTGACAGAGCAAGCACAGATACGCAGTATTTT CASSQTDRASTDTQYF
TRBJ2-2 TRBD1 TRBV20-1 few TGCAGTGCTAGGGGACAGGGGGCCGTTGCCGGGGAGCTGTTTTTT CSARGQGAVAGELFF
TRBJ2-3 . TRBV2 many TGTGCCAGCAGTGCCAGACTTGGAACTAGCACAGATACGCAGTATTTT CASSARLGTSTDTQYF
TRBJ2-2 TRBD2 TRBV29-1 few TGCAGCGTCCAGGGACTAGCGAACACCGGGGAGCTGTTTTTT CSVQGLANTGELFF
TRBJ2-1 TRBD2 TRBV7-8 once TGTGCCAGCAGCTCGGGGGGGAAAGGTTTCAATGAGCAGTTCTTC CASSSGGKGFNEQFF
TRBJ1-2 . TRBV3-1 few TGTGCCAGCAGCCAAGATTCTCGGGCTAACTATGGCTACACCTTC CASSQDSRANYGYTF
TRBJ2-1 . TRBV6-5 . TGTGCCAGCAGTTTAAGGGCCTCCTACGAGCAGTTCTTC CASSLRASYEQFF
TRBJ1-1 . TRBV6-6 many TGTGCCAGCAGTTACAGTTACCTTCTGAACACTGAAGCTTTCTTT CASSYSYLLNTEAFF
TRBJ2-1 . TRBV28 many TGTGCCAGCAGTTCGGTGGGGCGATACAATGAGCAGTTCTTC CASSSVGRYNEQFF
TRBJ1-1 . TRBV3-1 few TGTGCCAGCAGCGCCGGAGGAGGGAAGCTATCTGTTGCTTTCTTT CASSAGGGKLSVAFF
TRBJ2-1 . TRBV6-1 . TGTGCCAGCAAGAGGAATGAGCAGTTCTTC CASKRNEQFF
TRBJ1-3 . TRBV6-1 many TGTGCCAGCAGACAGCCGAACTCTGGAAACACCATATATTTT CASRQPNSGNTIYF
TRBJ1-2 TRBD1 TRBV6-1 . TGTGCCAGCAGCCTTACTGGATCTGGGACAGGGTTCGGCTACACCTTC CASSLTGSGTGFGYTF
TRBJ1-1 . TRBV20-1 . TGCAGTGCTAGAGATTTACCGGGACAAAACACTGAAGCTTTCTTT CSARDLPGQNTEAFF
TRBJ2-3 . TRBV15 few TGTGCCAGCAGCTTTTACCTCCCCGGCGATACGCAGTATTTT CASSFYLPGDTQYF
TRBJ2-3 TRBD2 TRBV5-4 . TGTGCCAGCAGCCCGGGGGGGGCGGGGTCCAGAGATACGCAGTATTTT CASSPGGAGSRDTQYF
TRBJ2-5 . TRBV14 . TGTGCCAGCAGCCAGGGACGGAAAGAGACCCAGTACTTC CASSQGRKETQYF
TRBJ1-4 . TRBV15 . TGTGCCATCAGCAGAGAAGGACCCAGACAGTTTAATGAAAAACTGTTTTTT CAISREGPRQFNEKLFF
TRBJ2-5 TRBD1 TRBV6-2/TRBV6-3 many TGTGCCAGCAGTTACTCGACGGACAGGTATGACCAAGAGACCCAGTACTTC CASSYSTDRYDQETQYF
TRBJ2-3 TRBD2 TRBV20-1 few TGCAGTGCTAGAGATCCGGGACTAGCGGGGGTGGGTACGCAGTATTTT CSARDPGLAGVGTQYF
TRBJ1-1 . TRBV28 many TGTGCCAGCAGTTCCTCAGGGCCGGACGAAGCTTTCTTT CASSSSGPDEAFF
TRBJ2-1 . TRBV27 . TGTGCCAGCAGTCCTTGGGACACTAACCACAATGAGCAGTTCTTC CASSPWDTNHNEQFF
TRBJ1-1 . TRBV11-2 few TGTGCCAGCAGCTTAATAGGGTTTGAAGCTTTCTTT CASSLIGFEAFF
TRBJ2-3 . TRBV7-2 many TGTGCCAGCAGCTCGTCGACCCCAGGAGATACGCAGTATTTT CASSSSTPGDTQYF
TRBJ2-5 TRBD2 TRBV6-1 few TGTGCCAGCAGTTCGACTAGCGGGGGGGCGGAGACCCAGTACTTC CASSSTSGGAETQYF
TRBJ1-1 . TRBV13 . TGTGCCAGCAGCTTAGGAGGGGATTCAAGGCTCATGAACACTGAAGCTTTCTTT CASSLGGDSRLMNTEAFF
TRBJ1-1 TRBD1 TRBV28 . TGTGCCAGCAGGACAGGGGGGATGGGCATGAACACTGAAGCTTTCTTT CASRTGGMGMNTEAFF
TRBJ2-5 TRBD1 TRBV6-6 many TGTGCCAGCAGTTACTCCCCTTCCCGGGACAGGGAAGAGACCCAGTACTTC CASSYSPSRDREETQYF